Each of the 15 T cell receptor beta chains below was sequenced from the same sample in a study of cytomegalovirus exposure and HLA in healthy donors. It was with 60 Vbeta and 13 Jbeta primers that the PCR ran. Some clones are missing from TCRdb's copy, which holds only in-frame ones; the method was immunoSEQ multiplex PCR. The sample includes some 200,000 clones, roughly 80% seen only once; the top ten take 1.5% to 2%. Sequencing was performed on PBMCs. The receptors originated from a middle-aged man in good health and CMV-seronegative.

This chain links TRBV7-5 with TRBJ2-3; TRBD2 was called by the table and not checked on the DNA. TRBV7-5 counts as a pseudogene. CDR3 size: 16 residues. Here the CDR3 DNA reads TGTGTCAGAAGCTTATCCAGTCTAGTCAGAGTAGATACGCAGTATTTT. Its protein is CVRSLSSLVRVDTQYF.

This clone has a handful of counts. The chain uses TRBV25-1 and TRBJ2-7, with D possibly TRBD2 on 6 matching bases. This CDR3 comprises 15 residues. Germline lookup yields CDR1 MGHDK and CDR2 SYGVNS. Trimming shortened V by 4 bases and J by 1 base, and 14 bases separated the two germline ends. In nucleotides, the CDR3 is TGTGCCAGCAGTGGGGAGGTTAAAGCGTCCTACGAGCAGTACTTC. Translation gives CASSGEVKASYEQYF.

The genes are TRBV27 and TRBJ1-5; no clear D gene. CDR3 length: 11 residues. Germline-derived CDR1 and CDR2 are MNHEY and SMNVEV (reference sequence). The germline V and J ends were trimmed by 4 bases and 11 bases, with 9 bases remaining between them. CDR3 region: CASSSGRTQHF. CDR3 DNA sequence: TGTGCCAGCAGTTCCGGGAGGACCCAGCATTTT.

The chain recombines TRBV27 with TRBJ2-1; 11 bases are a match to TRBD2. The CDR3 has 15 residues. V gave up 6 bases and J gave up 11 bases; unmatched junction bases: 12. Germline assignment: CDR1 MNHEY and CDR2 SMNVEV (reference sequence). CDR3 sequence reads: CASSYAGTSGIKQFF. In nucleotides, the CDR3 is TGTGCCAGCAGCTATGCCGGGACTAGCGGAATTAAGCAGTTCTTC.

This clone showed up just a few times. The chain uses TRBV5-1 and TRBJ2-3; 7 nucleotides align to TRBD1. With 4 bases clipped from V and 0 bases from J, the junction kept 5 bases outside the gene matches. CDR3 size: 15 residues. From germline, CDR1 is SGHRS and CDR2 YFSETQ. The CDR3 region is CASSPGTVSTDTQYF. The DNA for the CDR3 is TGCGCCAGCAGCCCCGGGACAGTTAGCACAGATACGCAGTATTTT.

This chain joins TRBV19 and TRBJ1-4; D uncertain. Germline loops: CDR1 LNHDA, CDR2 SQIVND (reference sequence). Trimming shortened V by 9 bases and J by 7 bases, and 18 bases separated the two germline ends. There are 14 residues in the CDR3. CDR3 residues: CASSSGVLGEKLFF. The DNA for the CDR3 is TGTGCCAGCTCCTCGGGAGTGCTTGGTGAAAAACTGTTTTTT.

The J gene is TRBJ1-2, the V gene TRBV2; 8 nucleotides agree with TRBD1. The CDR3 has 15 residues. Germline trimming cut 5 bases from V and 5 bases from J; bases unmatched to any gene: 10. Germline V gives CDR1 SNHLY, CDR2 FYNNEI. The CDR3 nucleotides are TGTGCCAGCAGTCCAGACAGGGGTTCTAGATATGGCTACACCTTC. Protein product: CASSPDRGSRYGYTF.

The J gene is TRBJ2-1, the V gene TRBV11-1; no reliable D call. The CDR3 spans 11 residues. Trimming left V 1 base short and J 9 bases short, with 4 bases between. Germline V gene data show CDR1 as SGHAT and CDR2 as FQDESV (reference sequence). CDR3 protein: CASSLDFEQFF. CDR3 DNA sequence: TGTGCCAGCAGCTTAGACTTTGAGCAGTTCTTC.

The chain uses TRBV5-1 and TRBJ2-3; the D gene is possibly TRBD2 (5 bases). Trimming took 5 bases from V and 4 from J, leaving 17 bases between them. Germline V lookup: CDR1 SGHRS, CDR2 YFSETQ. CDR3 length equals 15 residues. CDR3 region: CASSPGNSNSDTQYF. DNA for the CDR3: TGCGCCAGCAGTCCCGGGAATAGCAATTCAGATACGCAGTATTTT.

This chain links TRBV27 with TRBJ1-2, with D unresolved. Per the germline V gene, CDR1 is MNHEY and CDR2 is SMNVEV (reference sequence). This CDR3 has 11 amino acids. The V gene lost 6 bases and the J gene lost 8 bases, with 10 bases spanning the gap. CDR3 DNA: TGTGCCAGCAGAGACCCGGGGGGCTACACCTTC. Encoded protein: CASRDPGGYTF.

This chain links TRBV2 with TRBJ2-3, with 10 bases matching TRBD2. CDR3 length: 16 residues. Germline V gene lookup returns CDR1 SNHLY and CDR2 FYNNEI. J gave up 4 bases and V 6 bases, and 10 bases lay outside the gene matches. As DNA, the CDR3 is TGTGCCAGCAGGCGATGGCTAGCGGGAGTCCCAGATACGCAGTATTTT. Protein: CASRRWLAGVPDTQYF. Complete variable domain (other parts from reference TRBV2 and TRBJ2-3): EPEVTQTPSHQVTQMGQEVILRCVPISNHLYFYWYRQILGQKVEFLVSFYNNEISEKSEIFDDQFSVERPDGSNFTLKIRSTKLEDSAMYFCASRRWLAGVPDTQYFGPGTRLTVL.

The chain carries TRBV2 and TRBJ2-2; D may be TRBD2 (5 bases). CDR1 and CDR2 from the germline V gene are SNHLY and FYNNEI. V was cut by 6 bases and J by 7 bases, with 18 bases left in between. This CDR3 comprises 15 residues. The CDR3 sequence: CASRSGWEFSGELFF. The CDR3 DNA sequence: TGTGCCAGCAGGTCGGGGTGGGAGTTCAGCGGGGAGCTGTTTTTT.

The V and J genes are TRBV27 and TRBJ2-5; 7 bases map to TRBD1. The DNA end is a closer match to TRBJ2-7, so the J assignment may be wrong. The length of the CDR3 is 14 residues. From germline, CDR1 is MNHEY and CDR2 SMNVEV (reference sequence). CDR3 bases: TGTGCCAGCAGTTCTACAGGGGTGGGCAACGAGCAGTACTTC. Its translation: CASSSTGVGNEQYF.

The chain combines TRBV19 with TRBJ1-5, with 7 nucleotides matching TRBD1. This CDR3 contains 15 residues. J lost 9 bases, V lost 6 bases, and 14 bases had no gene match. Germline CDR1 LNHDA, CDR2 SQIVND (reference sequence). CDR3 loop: CASRSRDSVVSPQHF. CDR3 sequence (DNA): TGTGCCAGTAGGAGCCGGGACAGCGTTGTTTCGCCCCAGCATTTT.

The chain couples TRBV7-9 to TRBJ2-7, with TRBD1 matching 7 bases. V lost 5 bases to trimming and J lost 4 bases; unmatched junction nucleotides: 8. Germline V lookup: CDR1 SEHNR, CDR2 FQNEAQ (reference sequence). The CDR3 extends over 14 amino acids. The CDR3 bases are TGTGCCAGCAGCGATACAGGGGAAGGTTACGAGCAGTACTTC. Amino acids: CASSDTGEGYEQYF. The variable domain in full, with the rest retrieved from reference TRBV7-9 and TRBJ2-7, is DTGVSQNPRHKITKRGQNVTFRCDPISEHNRLYWYRQTLGQGPEFLTYFQNEAQLEKSRLLSDRFSAERPKGSFSTLEIQRTEQGDSAMYLCASSDTGEGYEQYFGPGTRLTVT.